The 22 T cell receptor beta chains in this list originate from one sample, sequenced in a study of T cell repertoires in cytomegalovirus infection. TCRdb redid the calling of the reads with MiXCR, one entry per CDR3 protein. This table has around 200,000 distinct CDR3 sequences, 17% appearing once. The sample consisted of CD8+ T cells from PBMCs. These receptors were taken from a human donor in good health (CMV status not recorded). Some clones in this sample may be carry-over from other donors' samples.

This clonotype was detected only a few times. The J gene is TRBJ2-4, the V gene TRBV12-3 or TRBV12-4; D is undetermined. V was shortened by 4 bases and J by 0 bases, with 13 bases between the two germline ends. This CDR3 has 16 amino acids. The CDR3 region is CASSYLGVVAKNIQYF. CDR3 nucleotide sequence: TGTGCCAGCAGTTATCTCGGCGTGGTAGCCAAAAACATTCAGTACTTC.

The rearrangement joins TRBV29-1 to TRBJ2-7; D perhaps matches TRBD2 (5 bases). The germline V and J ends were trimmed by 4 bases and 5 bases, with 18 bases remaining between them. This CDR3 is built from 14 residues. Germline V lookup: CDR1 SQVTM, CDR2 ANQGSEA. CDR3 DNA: TGCAGCGTTGCGAGGGTCGGACCATCCCACGAGCAGTACTTC. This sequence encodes CSVARVGPSHEQYF.

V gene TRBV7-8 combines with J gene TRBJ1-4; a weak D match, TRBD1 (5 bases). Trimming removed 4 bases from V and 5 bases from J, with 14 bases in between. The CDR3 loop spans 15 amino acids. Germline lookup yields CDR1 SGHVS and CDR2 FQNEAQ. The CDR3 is CASSSPGRRNEKLFF. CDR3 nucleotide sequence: TGTGCCAGCAGCTCCCCGGGACGGAGGAATGAAAAACTGTTTTTT.

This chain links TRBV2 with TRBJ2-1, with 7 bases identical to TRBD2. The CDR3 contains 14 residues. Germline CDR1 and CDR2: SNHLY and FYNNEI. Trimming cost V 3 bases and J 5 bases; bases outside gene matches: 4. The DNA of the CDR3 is TGTGCCAGCAGTGACGGGGGGTCCAACAATGAGCAGTTCTTC. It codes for CASSDGGSNNEQFF. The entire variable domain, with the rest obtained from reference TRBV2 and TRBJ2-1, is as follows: EPEVTQTPSHQVTQMGQEVILRCVPISNHLYFYWYRQILGQKVEFLVSFYNNEISEKSEIFDDQFSVERPDGSNFTLKIRSTKLEDSAMYFCASSDGGSNNEQFFGPGTRLTVL.

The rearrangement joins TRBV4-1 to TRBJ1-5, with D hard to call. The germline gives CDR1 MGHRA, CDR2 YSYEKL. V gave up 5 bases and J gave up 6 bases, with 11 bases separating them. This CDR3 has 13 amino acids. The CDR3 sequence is CASSNRAGQPQHF. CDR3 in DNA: TGCGCCAGCAGCAATCGGGCCGGTCAGCCCCAGCATTTT.

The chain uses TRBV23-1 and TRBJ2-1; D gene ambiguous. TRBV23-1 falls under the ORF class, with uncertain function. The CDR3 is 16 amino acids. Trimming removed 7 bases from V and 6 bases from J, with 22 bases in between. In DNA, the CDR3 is TGCGCCAGCATCGGCGGTGGGCAGCCAAAGGGCAATGAGCAGTTCTTC. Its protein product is CASIGGGQPKGNEQFF.

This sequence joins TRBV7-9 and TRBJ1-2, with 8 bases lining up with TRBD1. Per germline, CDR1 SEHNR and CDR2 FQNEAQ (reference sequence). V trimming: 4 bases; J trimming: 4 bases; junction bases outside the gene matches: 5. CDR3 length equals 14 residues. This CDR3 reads CASSSPGGGYGYTF. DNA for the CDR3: TGTGCCAGCAGCTCCCCAGGGGGCGGCTATGGCTACACCTTC.

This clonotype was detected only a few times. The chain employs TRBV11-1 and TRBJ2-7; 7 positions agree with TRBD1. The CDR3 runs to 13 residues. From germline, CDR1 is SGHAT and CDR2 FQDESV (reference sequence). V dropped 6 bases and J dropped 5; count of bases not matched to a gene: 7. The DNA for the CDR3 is TGTGCCAGCAGAACCGGGACAGCGAACGAGCAGTACTTC. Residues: CASRTGTANEQYF.

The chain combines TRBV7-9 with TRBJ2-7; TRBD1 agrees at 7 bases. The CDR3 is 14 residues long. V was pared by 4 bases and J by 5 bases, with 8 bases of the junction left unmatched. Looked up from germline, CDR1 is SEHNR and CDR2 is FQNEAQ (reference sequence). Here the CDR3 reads CASSSDRPSNEQYF. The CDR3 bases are TGTGCCAGCAGCTCGGACAGGCCCTCGAACGAGCAGTACTTC.

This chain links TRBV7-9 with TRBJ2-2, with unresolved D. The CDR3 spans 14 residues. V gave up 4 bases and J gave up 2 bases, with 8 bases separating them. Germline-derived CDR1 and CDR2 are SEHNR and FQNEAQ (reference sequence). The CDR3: CASSSDGNTGELFF. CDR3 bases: TGTGCCAGCAGCTCGGACGGAAACACCGGGGAGCTGTTTTTT.

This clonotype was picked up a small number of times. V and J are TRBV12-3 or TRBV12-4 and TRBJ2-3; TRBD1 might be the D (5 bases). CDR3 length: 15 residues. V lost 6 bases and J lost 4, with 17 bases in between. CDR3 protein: CASRKLQGLADTQYF. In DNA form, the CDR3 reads TGTGCCAGCAGAAAACTTCAGGGTTTGGCAGATACGCAGTATTTT.

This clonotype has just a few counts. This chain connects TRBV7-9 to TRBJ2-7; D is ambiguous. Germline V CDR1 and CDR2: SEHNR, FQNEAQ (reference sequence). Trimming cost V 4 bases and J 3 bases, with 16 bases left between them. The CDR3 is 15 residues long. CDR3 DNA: TGTGCCAGCAGCTCCGAACGCTCGAGAGGCTACGAGCAGTACTTC. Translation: CASSSERSRGYEQYF. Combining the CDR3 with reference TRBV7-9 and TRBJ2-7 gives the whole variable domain DTGVSQNPRHKITKRGQNVTFRCDPISEHNRLYWYRQTLGQGPEFLTYFQNEAQLEKSRLLSDRFSAERPKGSFSTLEIQRTEQGDSAMYLCASSSERSRGYEQYFGPGTRLTVT.

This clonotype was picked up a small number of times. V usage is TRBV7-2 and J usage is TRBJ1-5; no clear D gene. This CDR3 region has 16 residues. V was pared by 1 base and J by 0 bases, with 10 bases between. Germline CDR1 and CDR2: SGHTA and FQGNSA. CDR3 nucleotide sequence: TGTGCCAGCAGCTTAGAGGGCATGACTAGCAATCAGCCCCAGCATTTT. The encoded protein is CASSLEGMTSNQPQHF.

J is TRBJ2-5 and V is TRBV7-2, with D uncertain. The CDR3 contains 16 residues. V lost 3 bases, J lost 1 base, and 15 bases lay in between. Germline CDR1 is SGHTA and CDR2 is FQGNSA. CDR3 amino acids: CASSFAFGPLQETQYF. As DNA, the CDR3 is TGTGCCAGCAGCTTCGCCTTCGGGCCCCTCCAAGAGACCCAGTACTTC.

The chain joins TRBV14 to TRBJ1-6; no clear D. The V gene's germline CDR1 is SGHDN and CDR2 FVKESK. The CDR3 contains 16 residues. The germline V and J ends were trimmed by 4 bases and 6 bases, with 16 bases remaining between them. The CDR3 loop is CASSPTRTATNSPLHF. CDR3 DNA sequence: TGTGCCAGCAGCCCTACCCGGACCGCCACTAATTCACCCCTCCACTTT. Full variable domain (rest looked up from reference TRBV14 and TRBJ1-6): EAGVTQFPSHSVIEKGQTVTLRCDPISGHDNLYWYRRVMGKEIKFLLHFVKESKQDESGMPNNRFLAERTGGTYSTLKVQPAELEDSGVYFCASSPTRTATNSPLHFGNGTRLTVT.

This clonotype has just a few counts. CDR3 sequence: CASSLGRGRSGYTF. For the CDR3, the DNA is TGTGCCAGCAGTTTGGGAAGGGGGCGGAGTGGCTACACCTTC. The chain combines TRBV6-5 with TRBJ1-2; 7 bases map to TRBD1. The CDR3 is 14 amino acids. V trimming: 4 bases; J trimming: 7 bases; junction bases outside the gene matches: 9. Germline assignment: CDR1 MNHEY and CDR2 SVGAGI.

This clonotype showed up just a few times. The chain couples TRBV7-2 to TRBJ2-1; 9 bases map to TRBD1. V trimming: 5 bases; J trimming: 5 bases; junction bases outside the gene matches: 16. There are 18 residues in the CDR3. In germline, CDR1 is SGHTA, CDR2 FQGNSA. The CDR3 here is CASSMKGTGLYVDNEQFF. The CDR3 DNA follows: TGTGCCAGCAGCATGAAAGGGACAGGGCTTTATGTCGACAATGAGCAGTTCTTC.

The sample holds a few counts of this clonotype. The CDR3 sequence: CASNTLRAGGLSYEQYF. For the CDR3, the DNA is TGTGCCAGCAATACCCTCAGGGCGGGGGGCCTCTCCTACGAGCAGTACTTC. The V and J genes are TRBV28 and TRBJ2-7, with TRBD2 identical over 8 bases. The CDR3 sequence is 17 residues long. The trim removed 7 bases at V and 0 bases at J, leaving 14 bases unmatched. Germline V gives CDR1 MDHEN, CDR2 SYDVKM.

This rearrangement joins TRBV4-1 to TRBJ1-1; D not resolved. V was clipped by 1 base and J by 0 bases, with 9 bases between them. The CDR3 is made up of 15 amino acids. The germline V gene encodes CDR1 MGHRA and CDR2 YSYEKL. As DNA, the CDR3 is TGCGCCAGCAGCCAAGCGTGGCAGGTGAACACTGAAGCTTTCTTT. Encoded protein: CASSQAWQVNTEAFF.

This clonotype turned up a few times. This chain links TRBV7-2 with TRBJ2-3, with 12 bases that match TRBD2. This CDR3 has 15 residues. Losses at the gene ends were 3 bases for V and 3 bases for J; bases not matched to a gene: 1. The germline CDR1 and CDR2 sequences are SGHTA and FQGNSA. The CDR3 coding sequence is TGTGCCAGCAGCTTGACTAGCGGGAGAACAGATACGCAGTATTTT. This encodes CASSLTSGRTDTQYF.

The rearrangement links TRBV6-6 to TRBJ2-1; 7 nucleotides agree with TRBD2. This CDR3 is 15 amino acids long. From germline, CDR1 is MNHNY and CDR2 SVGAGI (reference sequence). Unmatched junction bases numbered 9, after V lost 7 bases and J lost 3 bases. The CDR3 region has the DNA TGTGCCAGCACCGGGGTCACGGGGGGCTACAATGAGCAGTTCTTC. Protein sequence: CASTGVTGGYNEQFF.

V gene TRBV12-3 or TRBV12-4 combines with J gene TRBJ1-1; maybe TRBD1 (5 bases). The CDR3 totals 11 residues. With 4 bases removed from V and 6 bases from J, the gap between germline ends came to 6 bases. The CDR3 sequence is CASSSGPEAFF. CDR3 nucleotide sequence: TGTGCCAGCAGTTCGGGACCTGAAGCTTTCTTT.